This TCR beta chain was retrieved from a study of T-cell reconstitution after alpha-beta-depleted transplantation in children. A TCRbeta library incorporating unique molecular identifiers was prepared. TCRdb reanalysed the PCR reads using MiXCR and keeps one entry per CDR3 protein. Of approximately 520,000 distinct CDR3 sequences in the sample, 30% to 35% were seen once. V was cut by 0 bases and J by 4 bases, with 11 bases left in between. CDR3 length: 15 residues. Germline loops: CDR1 SGHDT, CDR2 YYEEEE. This clonotype appeared a few times. Here the sequenced sample was PBMCs from the stem cell graft donor, taken from the stem cell graft. The rearrangement links TRBV5-6 to TRBJ1-5; D gene ambiguous. The TCR originated in a human donor who donated a stem cell graft to a child with aplastic anemia. The CDR3 coding sequence is TGTGCCAGCAGCTTGGGAGGGTTCAAGAATCAGCCCCAGCATTTT. This translates into CASSLGGFKNQPQHF.